This paragraph covers one T cell receptor (beta chain) sequence. Its antigen is undetermined. Whenever a sample was processed, at least 6.5 million PBMCs were isolated. The data derive from a study of blood T cells in healthy people across ages. Through a sample-barcoded 5' primer and a J-beta primer mix, a second PCR was run for roughly 6 to 12 cycles. TCRdb re-called the 5' RACE reads with MiXCR, one entry per CDR3 protein. The table records 1.5 million to 2 million distinct CDR3 sequences, 49% of them present only once. Overall study findings and caveats: Older age went with lower TCR beta diversity per million T cells, in a roughly linear way. Across samples, TCR beta diversity tracked strongly with naive T cell percentage.

The clonotype was recovered from a woman in her forties in good health. Sequenced input: blood.

CDR3 sequence: CSVEAGSSYNEQFF. DNA of the CDR3: TGCAGCGTTGAGGCAGGCAGCTCCTACAATGAGCAGTTCTTC. The genes are TRBV29-1 and TRBJ2-1, with D unresolved. The CDR3 has 14 residues. Germline-derived CDR1 and CDR2 are SQVTM and ANQGSEA. Trimming cost V 3 bases and J 0 bases, with 9 bases left between them.